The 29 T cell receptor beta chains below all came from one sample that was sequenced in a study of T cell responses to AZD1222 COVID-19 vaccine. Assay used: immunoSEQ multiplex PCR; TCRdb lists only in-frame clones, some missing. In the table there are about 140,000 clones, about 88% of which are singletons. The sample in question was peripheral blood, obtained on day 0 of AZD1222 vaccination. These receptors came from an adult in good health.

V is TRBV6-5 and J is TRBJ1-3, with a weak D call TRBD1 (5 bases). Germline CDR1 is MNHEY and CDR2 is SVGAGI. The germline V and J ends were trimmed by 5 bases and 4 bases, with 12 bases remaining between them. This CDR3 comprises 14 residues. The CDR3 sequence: CASSRGAGGNTIYF. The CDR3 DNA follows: TGTGCCAGCAGTCGTGGGGCGGGGGGAAACACCATATATTTT.

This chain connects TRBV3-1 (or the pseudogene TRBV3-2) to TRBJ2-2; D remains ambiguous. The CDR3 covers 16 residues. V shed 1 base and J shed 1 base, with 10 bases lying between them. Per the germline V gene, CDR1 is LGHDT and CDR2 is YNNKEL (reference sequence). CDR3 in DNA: TGTGCCAGCAGCCAAGGGTCAACAAGGAACACCGGGGAGCTGTTTTTT. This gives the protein CASSQGSTRNTGELFF.

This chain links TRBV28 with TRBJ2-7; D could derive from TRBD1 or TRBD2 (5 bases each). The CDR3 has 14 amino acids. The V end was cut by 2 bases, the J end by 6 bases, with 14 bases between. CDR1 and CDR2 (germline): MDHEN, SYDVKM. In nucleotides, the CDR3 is TGTGCCAGCAGTTTAACCGGGGCGGACGTCGAGCAGTACTTC. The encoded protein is CASSLTGADVEQYF. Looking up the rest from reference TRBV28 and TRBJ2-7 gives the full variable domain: DVKVTQSSRYLVKRTGEKVFLECVQDMDHENMFWYRQDPGLGLRLIYFSYDVKMKEKGDIPEGYSVSREKKERFSLILESASTNQTSMYLCASSLTGADVEQYFGPGTRLTVT.

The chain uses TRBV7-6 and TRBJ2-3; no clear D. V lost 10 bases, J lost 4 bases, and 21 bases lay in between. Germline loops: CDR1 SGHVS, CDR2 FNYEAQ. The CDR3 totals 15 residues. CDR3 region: CATARSARTSDTQYF. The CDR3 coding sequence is TGTGCCACAGCACGCTCGGCTAGAACCTCAGATACGCAGTATTTT.

CDR3 nucleotides: TGTGCCAGCTCACCTCTGGACAGGATCTACAATGAGCAGTTCTTC. Its protein product is CASSPLDRIYNEQFF. V and J are TRBV18 and TRBJ2-1; 7 bases map to TRBD1. The junction had 5 bases not matched to a gene; V was cut back by 3 bases and J by 3 bases. The CDR3 length is 15 residues. Germline CDR1 KGHSH, CDR2 LQKENI.

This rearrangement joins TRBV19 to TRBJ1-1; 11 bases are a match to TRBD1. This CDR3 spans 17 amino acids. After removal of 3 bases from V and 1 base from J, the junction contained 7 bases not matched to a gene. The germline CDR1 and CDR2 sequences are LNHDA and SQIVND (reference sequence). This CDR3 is CASSIEDRGRRNTEAFF. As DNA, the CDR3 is TGTGCCAGTAGTATCGAGGACAGGGGGCGGAGGAACACTGAAGCTTTCTTT.

The CDR3 region is CSVLTGADSPLHF. Written as DNA, the CDR3 is TGCAGCGTTCTGACAGGGGCTGATTCACCCCTCCACTTT. The chain recombines TRBV29-1 with TRBJ1-6, with TRBD1 matching over 8 bases. The CDR3 sequence is 13 residues long. V lost 5 bases to trimming and J lost 8 bases; unmatched junction nucleotides: 5. CDR1 is SQVTM, CDR2 ANQGSEA, per germline.

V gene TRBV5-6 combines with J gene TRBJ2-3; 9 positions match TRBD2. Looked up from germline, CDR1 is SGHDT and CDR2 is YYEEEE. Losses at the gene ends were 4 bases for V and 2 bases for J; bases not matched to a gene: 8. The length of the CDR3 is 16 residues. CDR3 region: CASSPVLAGNTDTQYF. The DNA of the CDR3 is TGTGCCAGCAGCCCCGTCCTAGCGGGGAACACAGATACGCAGTATTTT. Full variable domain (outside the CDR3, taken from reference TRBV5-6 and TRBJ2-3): DAGVTQSPTHLIKTRGQQVTLRCSPKSGHDTVSWYQQALGQGPQFIFQYYEEEERQRGNFPDRFSGHQFPNYSSELNVNALLLGDSALYLCASSPVLAGNTDTQYFGPGTRLTVL.

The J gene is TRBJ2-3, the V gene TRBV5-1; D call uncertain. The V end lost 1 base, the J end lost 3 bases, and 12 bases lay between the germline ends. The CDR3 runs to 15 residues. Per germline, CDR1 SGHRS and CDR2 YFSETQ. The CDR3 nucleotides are TGCGCCAGCAGCTTGTTCTTTGGGGATACAGATACGCAGTATTTT. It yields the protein CASSLFFGDTDTQYF. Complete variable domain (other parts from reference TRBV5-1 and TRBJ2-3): KAGVTQTPRYLIKTRGQQVTLSCSPISGHRSVSWYQQTPGQGLQFLFEYFSETQRNKGNFPGRFSGRQFSNSRSEMNVSTLELGDSALYLCASSLFFGDTDTQYFGPGTRLTVL.

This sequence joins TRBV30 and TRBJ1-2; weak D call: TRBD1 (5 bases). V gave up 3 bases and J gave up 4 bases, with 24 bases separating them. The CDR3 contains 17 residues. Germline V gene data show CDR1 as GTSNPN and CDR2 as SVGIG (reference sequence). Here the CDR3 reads CAWRGRPNIQAGYGYTF. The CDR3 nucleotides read TGTGCCTGGAGGGGACGACCGAATATACAGGCGGGCTATGGCTACACCTTC.

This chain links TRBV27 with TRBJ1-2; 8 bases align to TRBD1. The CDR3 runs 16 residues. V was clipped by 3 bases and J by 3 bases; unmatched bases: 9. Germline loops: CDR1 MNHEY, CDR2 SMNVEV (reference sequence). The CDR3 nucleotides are TGTGCCAGCAGTTTGGCTTTGGACAGGGACCACTATGGCTACACCTTC. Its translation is CASSLALDRDHYGYTF.

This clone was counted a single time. In DNA form, the CDR3 reads TGCGCCAGCAGTCAGGGATTTGTCTATGGCTACACCTTC. This gives the protein CASSQGFVYGYTF. The chain links TRBV23-1 to TRBJ1-2; D gene ambiguous. TRBV23-1 carries the ORF label, with uncertain function. V was shortened by 3 bases and J by 4 bases, with 9 bases between the two germline ends. The CDR3 runs to 13 residues.

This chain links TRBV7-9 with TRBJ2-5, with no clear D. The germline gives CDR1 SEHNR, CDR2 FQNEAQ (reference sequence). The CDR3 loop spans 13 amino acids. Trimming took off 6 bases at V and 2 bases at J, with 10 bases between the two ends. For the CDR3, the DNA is TGTGCCAGCAGGGTGGCCCTGCAAGAGACCCAGTACTTC. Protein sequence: CASRVALQETQYF. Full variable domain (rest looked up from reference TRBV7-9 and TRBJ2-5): DTGVSQNPRHKITKRGQNVTFRCDPISEHNRLYWYRQTLGQGPEFLTYFQNEAQLEKSRLLSDRFSAERPKGSFSTLEIQRTEQGDSAMYLCASRVALQETQYFGPGTRLLVL.

The CDR3 is CASSLGLVPLNTEAFF. For the CDR3, the DNA is TGTGCCAGCAGCTTAGGTCTCGTTCCCTTGAACACTGAAGCTTTCTTT. This chain joins TRBV7-2 and TRBJ1-1; no reliable D call. V lost 1 base, J lost 0 bases, and 12 bases lay in between. Germline V lookup: CDR1 SGHTA, CDR2 FQGNSA. The CDR3 totals 16 residues.

The CDR3 nucleotides read TGTGCCAGCAGTGAAGGTAGAGACTTACTGAACACTGAAGCTTTCTTT. This translates into CASSEGRDLLNTEAFF. V is TRBV2 and J is TRBJ1-1; D is unresolved. Germline V CDR1 and CDR2: SNHLY, FYNNEI. V was clipped by 1 base and J by 0 bases, with 12 bases between them. CDR3 length: 16 residues.

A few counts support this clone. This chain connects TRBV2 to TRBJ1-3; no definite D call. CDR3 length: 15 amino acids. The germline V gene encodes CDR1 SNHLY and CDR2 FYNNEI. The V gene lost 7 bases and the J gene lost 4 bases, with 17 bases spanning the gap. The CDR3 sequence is CASISWGNGGNTIYF. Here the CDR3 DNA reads TGTGCCAGCATCTCTTGGGGTAACGGAGGAAACACCATATATTTT.

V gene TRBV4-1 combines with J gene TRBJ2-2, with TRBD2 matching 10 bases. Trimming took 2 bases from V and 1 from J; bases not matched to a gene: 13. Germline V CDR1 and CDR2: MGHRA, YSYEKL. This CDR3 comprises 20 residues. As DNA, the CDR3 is TGCGCCAGCAGCCAATTTTTCCCTAGCGGGAGTTTGGGGAACACCGGGGAGCTGTTTTTT. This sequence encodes CASSQFFPSGSLGNTGELFF.

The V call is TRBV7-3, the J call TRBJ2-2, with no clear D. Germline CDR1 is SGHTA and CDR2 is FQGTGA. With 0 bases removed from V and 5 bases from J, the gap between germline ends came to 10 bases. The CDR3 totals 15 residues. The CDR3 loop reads CASSLTPPSTGELFF. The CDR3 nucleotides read TGTGCCAGCAGCTTAACTCCCCCTAGTACCGGGGAGCTGTTTTTT.

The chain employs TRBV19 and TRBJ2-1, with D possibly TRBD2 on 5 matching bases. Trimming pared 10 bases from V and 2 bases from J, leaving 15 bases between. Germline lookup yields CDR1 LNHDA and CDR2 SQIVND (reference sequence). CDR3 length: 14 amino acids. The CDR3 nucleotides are TGTGCCACCCAGGACCTCGGGGCCTACAATGAGCAGTTCTTC. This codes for CATQDLGAYNEQFF.

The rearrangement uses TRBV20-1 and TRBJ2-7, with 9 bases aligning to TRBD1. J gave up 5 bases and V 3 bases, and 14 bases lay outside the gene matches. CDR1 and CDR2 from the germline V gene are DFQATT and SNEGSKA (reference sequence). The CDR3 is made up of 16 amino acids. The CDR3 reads CSASPAFTGGGDEQYF. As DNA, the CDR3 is TGCAGTGCTAGTCCCGCGTTCACAGGGGGCGGGGACGAGCAGTACTTC.

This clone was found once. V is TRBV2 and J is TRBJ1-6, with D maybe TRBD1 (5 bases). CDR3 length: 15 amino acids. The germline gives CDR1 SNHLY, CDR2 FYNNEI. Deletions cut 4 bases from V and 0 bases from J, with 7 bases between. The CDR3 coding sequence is TGTGCCAGCAGTGGCGACAGCTCCTATAATTCACCCCTCCACTTT. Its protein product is CASSGDSSYNSPLHF.

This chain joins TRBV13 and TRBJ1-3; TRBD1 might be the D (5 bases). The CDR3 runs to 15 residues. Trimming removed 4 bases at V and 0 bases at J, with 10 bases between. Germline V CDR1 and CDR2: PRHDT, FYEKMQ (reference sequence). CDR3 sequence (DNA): TGTGCCAGCAGCTCGGGACGGCACTCTGGAAACACCATATATTTT. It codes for CASSSGRHSGNTIYF.

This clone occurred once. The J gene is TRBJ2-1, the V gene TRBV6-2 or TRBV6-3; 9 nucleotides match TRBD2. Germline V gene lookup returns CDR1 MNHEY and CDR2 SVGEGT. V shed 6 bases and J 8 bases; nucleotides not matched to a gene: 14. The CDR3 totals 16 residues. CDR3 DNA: TGTGCCAGCAGCCGCATCCTAGCGGGAAGTGTGTATGAGCAGTTCTTC. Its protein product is CASSRILAGSVYEQFF.

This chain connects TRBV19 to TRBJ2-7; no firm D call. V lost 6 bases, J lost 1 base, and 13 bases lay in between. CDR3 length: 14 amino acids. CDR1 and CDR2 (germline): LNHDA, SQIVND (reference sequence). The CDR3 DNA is TGTGCCAGTAGCTACCAGGCCCGTTCCTACGAGCAGTACTTC. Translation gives CASSYQARSYEQYF.

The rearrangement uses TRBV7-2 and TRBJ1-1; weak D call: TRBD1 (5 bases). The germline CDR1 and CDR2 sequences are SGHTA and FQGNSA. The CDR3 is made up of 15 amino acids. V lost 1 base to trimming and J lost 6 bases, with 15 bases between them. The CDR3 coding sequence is TGTGCCAGCAGCTTAGTTAGTCCGGTCAGGGCTGAAGCTTTCTTT. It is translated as CASSLVSPVRAEAFF.

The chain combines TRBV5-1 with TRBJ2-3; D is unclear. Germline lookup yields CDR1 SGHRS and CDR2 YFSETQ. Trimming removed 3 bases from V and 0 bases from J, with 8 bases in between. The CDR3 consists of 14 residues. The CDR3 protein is CASSSLGSTDTQYF. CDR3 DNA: TGCGCCAGCAGCTCCCTAGGGAGCACAGATACGCAGTATTTT.

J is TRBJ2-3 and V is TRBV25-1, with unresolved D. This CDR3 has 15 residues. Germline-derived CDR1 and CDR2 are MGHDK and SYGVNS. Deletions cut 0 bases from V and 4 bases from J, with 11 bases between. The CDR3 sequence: CASSEYSGRPDTQYF. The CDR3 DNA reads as TGTGCCAGCAGTGAATATTCCGGCAGGCCAGATACGCAGTATTTT.

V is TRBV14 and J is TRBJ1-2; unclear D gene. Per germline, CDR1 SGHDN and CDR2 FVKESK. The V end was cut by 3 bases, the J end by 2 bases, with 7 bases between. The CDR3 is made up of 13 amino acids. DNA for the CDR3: TGTGCCAGCAGCCATACCCGGAACTATGGCTACACCTTC. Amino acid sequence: CASSHTRNYGYTF. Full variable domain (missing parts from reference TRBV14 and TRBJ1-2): EAGVTQFPSHSVIEKGQTVTLRCDPISGHDNLYWYRRVMGKEIKFLLHFVKESKQDESGMPNNRFLAERTGGTYSTLKVQPAELEDSGVYFCASSHTRNYGYTFGSGTRLTVV.

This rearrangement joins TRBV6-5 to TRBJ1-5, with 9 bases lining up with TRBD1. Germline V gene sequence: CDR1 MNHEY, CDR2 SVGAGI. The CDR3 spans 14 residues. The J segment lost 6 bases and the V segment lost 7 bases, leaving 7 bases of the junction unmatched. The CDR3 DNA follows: TGTGCCAGCAACGGACAGGGGCCGGGTCAGCCCCAGCATTTT. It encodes CASNGQGPGQPQHF.